These 13 T cell receptor beta chains originate from one sample sequenced in a study of blood T cells in healthy people across ages. Primed by a sample-barcoded 5' primer and a J-beta primer mix, a second PCR proceeded for 7 to 11 cycles. MiXCR, run by TCRdb on the 5' RACE reads, gives a single entry per CDR3 protein. The sample lists 1 million to 1.2 million distinct CDR3 sequences; less than 45% were seen once. The specimen sequenced was blood. These TCRs come from a man aged 18 to 30 in good health.

In the case of this clonotype: A much larger clone lies a single base off, so this may be a read error. CDR3 DNA sequence: TGTGCCAGCAGTACGACTAGATCTAACAATGAGCAGTACTTC. Its protein product is CASSTTRSNNEQYF. V is TRBV2 and J is TRBJ2-5, with D perhaps TRBD2 (6 bases). V lost 5 bases, J lost 11 bases, and 21 bases lay in between. Germline V gene data show CDR1 as SNHLY and CDR2 as FYNNEI. CDR3 length equals 14 residues.

This clonotype showed up just a few times. CDR3 bases: TGTGCCAGCAGCTTGCCAGCGGGGAGCTCCTACGAGCAGTACTTC. Its translation is CASSLPAGSSYEQYF. This rearrangement joins TRBV5-5 to TRBJ2-7; 7 nucleotides align to TRBD2. Per germline, CDR1 SGHKS and CDR2 YYEKEE (reference sequence). V lost 1 base and J lost 0; bases outside the gene matches: 4. The CDR3 length is 15 residues. Full variable domain (rest looked up from reference TRBV5-5 and TRBJ2-7): DAGVTQSPTHLIKTRGQQVTLRCSPISGHKSVSWYQQVLGQGPQFIFQYYEKEERGRGNFPDRFSARQFPNYSSELNVNALLLGDSALYLCASSLPAGSSYEQYFGPGTRLTVT.

J is TRBJ1-2 and V is TRBV9, with D hard to call. Germline values: CDR1 SGDLS, CDR2 YYNGEE. The CDR3 is made up of 13 amino acids. V was shortened by 0 bases and J by 6 bases, with 9 bases between the two germline ends. DNA for the CDR3: TGTGCCAGCAGCGTAGACACGGAGAATGGCTACACCTTC. It translates to CASSVDTENGYTF. The full variable domain, rest sourced from reference TRBV9 and TRBJ1-2, is DSGVTQTPKHLITATGQRVTLRCSPRSGDLSVYWYQQSLDQGLQFLIQYYNGEERAKGNILERFSAQQFPDLHSELNLSSLELGDSALYFCASSVDTENGYTFGSGTRLTVV.

The chain employs TRBV7-2 and TRBJ1-6; 11 nucleotides agree with TRBD1. The CDR3 runs 15 residues. Per germline, CDR1 SGHTA and CDR2 FQGNSA. J lost 8 bases, V lost 6 bases, and 6 bases had no gene match. CDR3 region: CASSPGQGAYSPLHF. CDR3 bases: TGTGCCAGCAGTCCCGGACAGGGGGCATATTCACCCCTCCACTTT.

The chain uses TRBV2 and TRBJ1-4; D call uncertain. Germline V gene lookup returns CDR1 SNHLY and CDR2 FYNNEI. This CDR3 is built from 14 residues. The V end lost 3 bases, the J end lost 0 bases, and 5 bases lay between the germline ends. The CDR3 here is CASSDSATNEKLFF. The CDR3 DNA sequence: TGTGCCAGCAGTGATTCTGCAACTAATGAAAAACTGTTTTTT.

The rearrangement links TRBV12-3 or TRBV12-4 to TRBJ2-7; the match to TRBD2 covers 9 bases. The CDR3 is 15 amino acids. Trimming removed 3 bases from V and 7 bases from J; junction bases left unmatched: 10. The CDR3 protein is CASSFPSGVYNEQYF. The CDR3 coding sequence is TGTGCCAGCAGTTTCCCTAGCGGGGTATACAATGAGCAGTACTTC.

The V call is TRBV3-1, the J call TRBJ2-5; D unresolved. V lost 0 bases to trimming and J lost 4 bases, with 9 bases between them. CDR3 length: 14 amino acids. Germline V gene data show CDR1 as LGHDT and CDR2 as YNNKEL (reference sequence). Here the CDR3 reads CASSQDGIGETQYF. The CDR3 DNA reads TGTGCCAGCAGCCAAGATGGCATCGGAGAGACCCAGTACTTC.

V usage is TRBV3-1 and J usage is TRBJ2-5; a possible D gene is TRBD2 (5 bases). V lost 3 bases to trimming and J lost 11 bases, with 19 bases between them. Germline assignment: CDR1 LGHDT and CDR2 YNNKEL (reference sequence). This CDR3 region has 14 residues. The CDR3 DNA sequence: TGTGCCAGCAGCCACGTTCTAGCTTACGATGAGCAGTACTTC. Amino acid sequence: CASSHVLAYDEQYF.

This clonotype was counted many times. CDR3 DNA sequence: TGTGCCAGCAGCCAAGATCTGCCAGACGAGCAGTACTTC. Amino acids: CASSQDLPDEQYF. The chain joins TRBV3-1 to TRBJ2-7, with D uncertain. The germline V gene encodes CDR1 LGHDT and CDR2 YNNKEL (reference sequence). V was clipped by 0 bases and J by 5 bases, with 8 bases between them. The CDR3 extends over 13 amino acids.

The sample holds a few counts of this clonotype. For the CDR3, the DNA is TGCAGTGGGTCTAGCGGGGACACAGATACGCAGTATTTT. It translates to CSGSSGDTDTQYF. This sequence joins TRBV20-1 and TRBJ2-3; 9 bases align to TRBD2. The germline V gene has CDR1 DFQATT and CDR2 SNEGSKA (reference sequence). The CDR3 is 13 amino acids. The V segment lost 7 bases and the J segment 2 bases; nucleotides outside the gene matches: 4.

The sample holds a few counts of this clonotype. The chain is built from TRBV5-1 and TRBJ1-4; the match to TRBD1 covers 7 bases. The CDR3 consists of 15 residues. CDR1 is SGHRS and CDR2 is YFSETQ in the germline V gene. Germline trimming cut 4 bases from V and 2 bases from J; bases unmatched to any gene: 5. The CDR3 nucleotides are TGCGCCAGCAGCAAGACAGGGCGCACTAATGAAAAACTGTTTTTT. Its translation is CASSKTGRTNEKLFF.

This clonotype was observed a handful of times. The chain employs TRBV6-1 and TRBJ1-1; D gene ambiguous. CDR1 and CDR2 from the germline V gene are MNHNS and SASEGT. This CDR3 is built from 14 residues. Trimming removed 4 bases from V and 0 bases from J, with 9 bases in between. The CDR3 reads CASSVGRLNTEAFF. The DNA for the CDR3 is TGTGCCAGCAGTGTCGGCCGGTTGAACACTGAAGCTTTCTTT.

Regarding this clonotype: The junction and the germline gene differ at one end; a read error may be behind it. The V and J genes are TRBV6-1 and TRBJ1-2; tentative D call: TRBD1 (5 bases). Per the germline V gene, CDR1 is MNHNS and CDR2 is SASEGT. The CDR3 runs 13 residues. CDR3: CASSEGQGYDYTF. CDR3 sequence (DNA): TGTGCCAGCAGTGAAGGTCAGGGTTATGACTACACCTTC.